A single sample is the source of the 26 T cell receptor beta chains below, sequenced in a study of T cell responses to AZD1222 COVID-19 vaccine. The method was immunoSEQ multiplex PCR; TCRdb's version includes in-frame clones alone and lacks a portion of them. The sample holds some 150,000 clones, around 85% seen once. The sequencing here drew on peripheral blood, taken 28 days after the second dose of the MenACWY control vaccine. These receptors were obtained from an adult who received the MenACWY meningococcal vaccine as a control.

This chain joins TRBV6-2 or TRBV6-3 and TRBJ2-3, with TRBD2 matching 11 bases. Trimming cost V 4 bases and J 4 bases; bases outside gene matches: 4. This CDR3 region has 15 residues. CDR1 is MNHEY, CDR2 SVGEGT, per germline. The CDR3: CASSLELAGADTQYF. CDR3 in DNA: TGTGCCAGCAGTTTAGAACTAGCGGGAGCAGATACGCAGTATTTT.

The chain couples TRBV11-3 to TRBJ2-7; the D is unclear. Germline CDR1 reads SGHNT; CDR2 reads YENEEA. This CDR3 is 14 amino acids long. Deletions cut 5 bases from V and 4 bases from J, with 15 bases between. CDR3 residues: CASSTRTLSYEQYF. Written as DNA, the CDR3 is TGTGCCAGCAGCACCCGAACTCTTTCTTACGAGCAGTACTTC.

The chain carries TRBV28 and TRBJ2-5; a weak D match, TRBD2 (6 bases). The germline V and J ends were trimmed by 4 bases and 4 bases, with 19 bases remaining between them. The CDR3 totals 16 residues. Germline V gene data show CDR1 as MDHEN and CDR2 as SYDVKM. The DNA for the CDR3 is TGTGCCAGCAGTTCGCCATATCGGACCGGGAGAGAGACCCAGTACTTC. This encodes CASSSPYRTGRETQYF.

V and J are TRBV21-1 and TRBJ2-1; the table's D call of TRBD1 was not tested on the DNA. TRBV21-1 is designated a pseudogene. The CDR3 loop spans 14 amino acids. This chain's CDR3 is CASSNTTGYNEQFF. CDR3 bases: TGTGCCAGCAGCAACACTACAGGGTACAATGAGCAGTTCTTC.

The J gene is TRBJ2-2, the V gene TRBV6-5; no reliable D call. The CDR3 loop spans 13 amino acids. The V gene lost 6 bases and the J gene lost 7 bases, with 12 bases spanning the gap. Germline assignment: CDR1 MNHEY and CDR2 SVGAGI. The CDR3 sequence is CASRRSFFGELFF. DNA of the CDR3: TGTGCCAGCAGACGAAGCTTTTTCGGGGAGCTGTTTTTT.

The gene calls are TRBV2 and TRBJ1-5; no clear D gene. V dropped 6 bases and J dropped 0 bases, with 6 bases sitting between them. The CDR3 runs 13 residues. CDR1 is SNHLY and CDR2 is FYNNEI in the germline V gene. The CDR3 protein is CASRQYSNQPQHF. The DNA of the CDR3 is TGTGCCAGCAGGCAGTATAGCAATCAGCCCCAGCATTTT.

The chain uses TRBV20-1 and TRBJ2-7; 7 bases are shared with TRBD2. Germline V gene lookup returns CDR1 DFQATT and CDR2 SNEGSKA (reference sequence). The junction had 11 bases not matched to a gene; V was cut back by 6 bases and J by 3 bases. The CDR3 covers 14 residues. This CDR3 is CSASSGLVFYEQYF. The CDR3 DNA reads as TGCAGTGCGAGTTCAGGACTAGTTTTCTACGAGCAGTACTTC.

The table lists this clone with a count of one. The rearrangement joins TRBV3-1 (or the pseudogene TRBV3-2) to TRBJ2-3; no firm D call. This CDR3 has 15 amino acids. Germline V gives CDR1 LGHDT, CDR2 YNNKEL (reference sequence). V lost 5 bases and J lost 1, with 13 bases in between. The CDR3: CASSYDLLGTDTQYF. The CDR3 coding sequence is TGTGCCAGCAGCTACGACTTATTGGGCACAGATACGCAGTATTTT.

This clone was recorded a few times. This chain's CDR3 is CSVGGLAGGKTGELFF. CDR3 sequence (DNA): TGCAGCGTTGGGGGACTAGCGGGAGGGAAGACCGGGGAGCTGTTTTTT. The chain has TRBV29-1 and TRBJ2-2; TRBD2 matches at 16 bases. The CDR3 has 16 amino acids. V lost 4 bases, J lost 5 bases, and 4 bases stayed unmatched. CDR1 is SQVTM, CDR2 ANQGSEA, per germline.

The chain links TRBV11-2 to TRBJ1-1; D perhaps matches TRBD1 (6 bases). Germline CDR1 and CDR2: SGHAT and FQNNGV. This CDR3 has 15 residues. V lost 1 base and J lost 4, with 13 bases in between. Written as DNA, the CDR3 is TGTGCCAGCAGCTTAGCCGGGGGCAGAGTCACTGAAGCTTTCTTT. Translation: CASSLAGGRVTEAFF.

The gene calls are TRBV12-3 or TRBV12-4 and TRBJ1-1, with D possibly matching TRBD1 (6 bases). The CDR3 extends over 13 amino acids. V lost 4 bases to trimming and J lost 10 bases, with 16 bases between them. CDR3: CASSWYREYRAFF. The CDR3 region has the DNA TGTGCCAGCAGTTGGTACAGGGAGTATCGAGCTTTCTTT.

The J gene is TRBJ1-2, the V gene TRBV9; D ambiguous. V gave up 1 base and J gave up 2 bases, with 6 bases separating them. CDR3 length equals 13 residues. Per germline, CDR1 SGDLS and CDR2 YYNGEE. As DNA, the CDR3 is TGTGCCAGCAGCGTACTCGAAAACTATGGCTACACCTTC. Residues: CASSVLENYGYTF.

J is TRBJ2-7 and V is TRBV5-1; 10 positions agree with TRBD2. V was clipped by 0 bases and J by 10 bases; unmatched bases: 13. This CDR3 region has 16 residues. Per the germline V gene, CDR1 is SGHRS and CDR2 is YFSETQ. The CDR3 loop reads CASSLDITSGKRYQYF. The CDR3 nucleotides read TGCGCCAGCAGCTTGGACATTACTAGCGGGAAACGGTATCAGTACTTC.

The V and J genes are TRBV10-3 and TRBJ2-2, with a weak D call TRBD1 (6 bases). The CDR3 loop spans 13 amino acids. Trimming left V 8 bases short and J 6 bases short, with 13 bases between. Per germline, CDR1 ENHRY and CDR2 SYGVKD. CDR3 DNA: TGTGCCATCCTCGACAGGCGGTCCGGGGAGCTGTTTTTT. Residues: CAILDRRSGELFF.

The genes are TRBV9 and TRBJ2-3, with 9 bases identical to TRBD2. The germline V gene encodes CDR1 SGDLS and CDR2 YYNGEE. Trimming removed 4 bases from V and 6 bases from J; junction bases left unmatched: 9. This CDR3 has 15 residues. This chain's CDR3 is CASSSRGGAGDTQYF. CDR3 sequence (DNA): TGTGCCAGCAGCTCCCGCGGGGGGGCCGGTGATACGCAGTATTTT. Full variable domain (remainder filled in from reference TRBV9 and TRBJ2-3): DSGVTQTPKHLITATGQRVTLRCSPRSGDLSVYWYQQSLDQGLQFLIQYYNGEERAKGNILERFSAQQFPDLHSELNLSSLELGDSALYFCASSSRGGAGDTQYFGPGTRLTVL.

The CDR3, as DNA: TGTGCCAGCAGCCCGGGACAGCTCACAGATACGCAGTATTTT. Translation gives CASSPGQLTDTQYF. This rearrangement joins TRBV9 to TRBJ2-3, with TRBD1 matching over 7 bases. The CDR3 spans 14 residues. Germline assignment: CDR1 SGDLS and CDR2 YYNGEE. The J segment lost 2 bases and the V segment lost 4 bases, leaving 4 bases of the junction unmatched.

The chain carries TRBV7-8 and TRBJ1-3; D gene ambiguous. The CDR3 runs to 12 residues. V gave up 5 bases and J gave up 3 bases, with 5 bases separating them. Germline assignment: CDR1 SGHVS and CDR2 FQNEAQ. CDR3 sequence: CASSTNGNTIYF. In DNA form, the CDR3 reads TGTGCCAGCAGCACTAATGGAAACACCATATATTTT.

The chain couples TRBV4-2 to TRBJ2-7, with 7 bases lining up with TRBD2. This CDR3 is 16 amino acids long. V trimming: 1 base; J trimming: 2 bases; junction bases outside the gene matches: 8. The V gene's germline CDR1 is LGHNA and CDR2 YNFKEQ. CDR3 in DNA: TGTGCCAGCAGCCAAGTATTTGCTAGCGGAACCTACGAGCAGTACTTC. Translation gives CASSQVFASGTYEQYF.

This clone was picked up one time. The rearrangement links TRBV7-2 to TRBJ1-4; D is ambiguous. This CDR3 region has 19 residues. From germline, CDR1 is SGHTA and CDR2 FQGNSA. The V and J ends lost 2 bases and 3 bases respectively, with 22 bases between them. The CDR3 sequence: CASSLISGNRGSSNEKLFF. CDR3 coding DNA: TGTGCCAGCAGCTTAATAAGCGGGAATCGAGGTTCGTCTAATGAAAAACTGTTTTTT.

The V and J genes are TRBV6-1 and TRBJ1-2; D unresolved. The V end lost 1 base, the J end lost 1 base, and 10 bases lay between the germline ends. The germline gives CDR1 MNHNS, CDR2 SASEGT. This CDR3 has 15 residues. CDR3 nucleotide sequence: TGTGCCAGCAGTGAAGGGGTCGATTTTAACTATGGCTACACCTTC. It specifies CASSEGVDFNYGYTF.

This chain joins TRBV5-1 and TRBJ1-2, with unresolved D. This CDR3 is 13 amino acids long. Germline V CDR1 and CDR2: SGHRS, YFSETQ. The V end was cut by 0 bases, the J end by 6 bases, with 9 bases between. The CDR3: CASSLVSGNGYTF. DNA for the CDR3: TGCGCCAGCAGCTTGGTCTCCGGGAATGGCTACACCTTC.

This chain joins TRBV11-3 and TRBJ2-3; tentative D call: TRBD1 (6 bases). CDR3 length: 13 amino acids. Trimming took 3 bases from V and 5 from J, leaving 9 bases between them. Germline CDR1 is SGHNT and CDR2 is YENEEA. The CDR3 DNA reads TGTGCCAGCAGCTTCGGGACATTAGATACGCAGTATTTT. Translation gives CASSFGTLDTQYF.

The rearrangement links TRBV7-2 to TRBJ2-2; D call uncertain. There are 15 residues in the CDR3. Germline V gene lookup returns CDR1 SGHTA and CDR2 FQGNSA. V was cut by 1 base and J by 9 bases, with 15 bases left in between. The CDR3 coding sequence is TGTGCCAGCAGCTTAGAGCGCCAGCTCAGTAGGGAGCTGTTTTTT. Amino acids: CASSLERQLSRELFF.

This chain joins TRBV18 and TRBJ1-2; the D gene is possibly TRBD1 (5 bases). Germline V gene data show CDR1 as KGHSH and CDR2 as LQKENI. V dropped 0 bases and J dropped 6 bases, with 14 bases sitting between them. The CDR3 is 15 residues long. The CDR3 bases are TGTGCCAGCTCACCACCCCCCAGCGCGGGGGATGGCTACACCTTC. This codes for CASSPPPSAGDGYTF.

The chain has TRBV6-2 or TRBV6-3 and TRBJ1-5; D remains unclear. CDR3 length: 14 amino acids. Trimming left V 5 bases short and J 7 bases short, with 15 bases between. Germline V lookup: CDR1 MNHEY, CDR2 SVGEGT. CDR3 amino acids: CASSTTERRQPQHF. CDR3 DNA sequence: TGTGCCAGCAGTACAACAGAGCGGAGACAGCCCCAGCATTTT.

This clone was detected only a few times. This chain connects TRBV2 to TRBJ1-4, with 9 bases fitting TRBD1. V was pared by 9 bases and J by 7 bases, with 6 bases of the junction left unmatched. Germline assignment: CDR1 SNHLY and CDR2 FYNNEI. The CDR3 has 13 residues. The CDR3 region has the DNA TGTGCCAGTAACAGGGGGCGGTCTGAAAAACTGTTTTTT. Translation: CASNRGRSEKLFF.